The rows below give T cell receptor beta chains drawn from one sample of a study of OX40 agonist ivuxolimab in advanced cancers. Data came from immunoSEQ multiplex PCR; TCRdb stores just in-frame clones and leaves some out. The sample includes around 90,000 clones, about 91% seen only once; the top ten take roughly 2.1%. The specimen comprised CD4+ or CD8+ T cells sorted from blood, sampled in a trial of the OX40 agonist ivuxolimab. All receptors derive from an adult with an advanced solid tumor such as melanoma, head and neck, liver or kidney cancer. Both conserved end residues are part of each CDR3. D genes are given only for firm matches. Clone size is shown for a subset of rows, as once, few, many or a class of expanded clone.

TRBV5-4	.	14	TRBD1	TRBJ2-1	TGTGCCAGCAGCCTAGGGACAGTCAACAATGAGCAGTTCTTC	CASSLGTVNNEQFF
TRBV15	.	12	.	TRBJ1-6	TGTGCCACCTCGACGGGCAATTCACCCCTCCACTTT	CATSTGNSPLHF
TRBV9	.	16	TRBD2	TRBJ2-1	TGTGCCAGCAGCGTAGGAACGGGAGGGCCGGTCGATGAGCAGTTCTTC	CASSVGTGGPVDEQFF
TRBV5-4	.	14	.	TRBJ1-1	TGTGCCAGCAGCTTGTATTCCGGGGGCACTGAAGCTTTCTTT	CASSLYSGGTEAFF
TRBV27	.	16	.	TRBJ2-7	TGTGCCAGCAGTTTTTGGCCCCTGTTAGTCGAGAACGAGCAGTACTTC	CASSFWPLLVENEQYF
TRBV6-5	once	15	.	TRBJ1-3	TGTGCCAGCAGTCCGACCGCTAACCGAGGAAACACCATATATTTT	CASSPTANRGNTIYF
TRBV11-2	.	17	TRBD2	TRBJ2-7	TGTGCCAGCAGCTTAGTGGTAACTAGCGGGCTCCCCTACGAGCAGTACTTC	CASSLVVTSGLPYEQYF
TRBV11-2	.	16	.	TRBJ2-1	TGTGCCAGCAGCTTAGGGTACAGGACATCCTACAATGAGCAGTTCTTC	CASSLGYRTSYNEQFF
TRBV29-1	.	11	.	TRBJ1-1	TGCAGCCCCTTCCAGGGAGGGAAAGCTTTCTTT	CSPFQGGKAFF
TRBV7-2	.	16	.	TRBJ2-6	TGTGCCAGCAGCTTAGTCGTCAGCTCTGGGGCCAACGTCCTGACTTTC	CASSLVVSSGANVLTF
TRBV7-9	.	15	TRBD2	TRBJ2-1	TGTGCCAGCAGCCGCCGGACTAGCGGGAGATATGAGCAGTTCTTC	CASSRRTSGRYEQFF
TRBV9	.	16	TRBD2	TRBJ2-1	TGTGCCAGCAGCGACCAACTAGCGGGAGTCGGCAATGAGCAGTTCTTC	CASSDQLAGVGNEQFF
TRBV6-5	.	15	.	TRBJ1-2	TGTGCCAGCAGTTACTCCCCGACAGAAAACTATGGCTACACCTTC	CASSYSPTENYGYTF
TRBV5-1	.	15	.	TRBJ2-5	TGCGCCAGCAGCTCCCAAGGGGGGGACCAAGAGACCCAGTACTTC	CASSSQGGDQETQYF
TRBV30	.	14	.	TRBJ2-5	TGTGCCTGGAGTCCACAGGCAGGGCCGGAGACCCAGTACTTC	CAWSPQAGPETQYF
TRBV2	.	13	.	TRBJ2-5	TGTGCCAGCAGCCCTCTGTCCCAAGAGACCCAGTACTTC	CASSPLSQETQYF
TRBV19	few	15	TRBD2	TRBJ2-1	TGTGCCAGTAGTATTTGGGGACTAGCCAACAATGAGCAGTTCTTC	CASSIWGLANNEQFF
TRBV7-9	.	15	TRBD1	TRBJ2-7	TGTGCCAGCAGCCTTGACAGGGTTGGGACCTACGAGCAGTACTTC	CASSLDRVGTYEQYF
TRBV6-1	.	14	.	TRBJ1-2	TGTGCCAGCAGTGCTGAAACAGGGAGCTATGGCTACACCTTC	CASSAETGSYGYTF
TRBV29-1	.	12	.	TRBJ1-2	TGCAGCGTAGAGTTCAGGGATGTGGGCTACACCTTC	CSVEFRDVGYTF
TRBV5-1	.	16	.	TRBJ2-2	TGCGCCAGCAGCTTTGGGCTAGCTACGAACACCGGGGAGCTGTTTTTT	CASSFGLATNTGELFF
TRBV4-2	.	14	.	TRBJ2-2	TGTGCCAGCAGCCGCTTAGAGGAGACCGGGGAGCTGTTTTTT	CASSRLEETGELFF
TRBV5-1	.	14	TRBD2	TRBJ2-1	TGCGCCAGCAGCTGGGGACTAGCGGGAGGTGAGCAGTTCTTC	CASSWGLAGGEQFF
TRBV6-5	.	13	.	TRBJ2-2	TGTGCCAGCAGTGGATTAATGGCCGGGGAGCTGTTTTTT	CASSGLMAGELFF
TRBV14	.	17	TRBD2	TRBJ2-1	TGTGCCAGCAGCCAAGACCGGACTAGCGGGCTCAGGAATGAGCAGTTCTTC	CASSQDRTSGLRNEQFF
TRBV27	.	16	TRBD1	TRBJ2-3	TGTGCCAGCAGTTTAAAACCGGGACAGGGGATATATACGCAGTATTTT	CASSLKPGQGIYTQYF
TRBV19	.	15	.	TRBJ2-3	TGTGCCAGTAGTAGGGAGCAGGCTGTCACAGATACGCAGTATTTT	CASSREQAVTDTQYF
TRBV10-3	once	18	TRBD2	TRBJ2-5	TGTGCCACGGGGACAGCGCTACCGGGACTAGCGGCGGACGAGACCCAGTACTTC	CATGTALPGLAADETQYF
TRBV12-2	.	15	.	TRBJ1-3	TGTGCAAGTCGCTTTGACACAACCTCTGGAAACACCATATATTTT	CASRFDTTSGNTIYF
TRBV5-1	.	16	.	TRBJ2-4	TGCGCCAGCAGCCTCCAAGGGCAGGCAGCCAAAAACATTCAGTACTTC	CASSLQGQAAKNIQYF
TRBV28	.	14	TRBD1	TRBJ2-7	TGTGCCAGCAGCCGAACCCAGGGGGCTTACGAGCAGTACTTC	CASSRTQGAYEQYF
TRBV10-2	.	13	TRBD1	TRBJ2-5	TGCGCCAGCAGTGTGGCAGGGGGAGAGACCCAGTACTTC	CASSVAGGETQYF
TRBV19	.	17	TRBD1	TRBJ1-5	TGTGCCAGTAAACGCGCGGGGGACAGGGGGCCGAATCAGCCCCAGCATTTT	CASKRAGDRGPNQPQHF
TRBV28	.	12	.	TRBJ1-2	TGTGCCAGCATTGGACGGATCTATGGCTACACCTTC	CASIGRIYGYTF
TRBV30	once	12	TRBD1	TRBJ2-1	TGTGCCTTGAGGACAGGGAGCCATGAGCAGTTCTTC	CALRTGSHEQFF
TRBV7-7	.	16	.	TRBJ2-7	TGTGCTAGCAGCTTATTGGGATGGACAGATTCCTACGAGCAGTACTTC	CASSLLGWTDSYEQYF
TRBV5-1	.	13	.	TRBJ1-4	TGCGCCAGCAGCTTAGGGGCTAATGAAAAACTGTTTTTT	CASSLGANEKLFF
TRBV28	.	15	.	TRBJ1-5	TGTGCCAGCAGAAGTCAGGGGCTTAGCAATCAGCCCCAGCATTTT	CASRSQGLSNQPQHF
TRBV6-6	.	15	.	TRBJ2-7	TGTGCCAGCACCAAAACCACCGGTCTAACCTACGAGCAGTACTTC	CASTKTTGLTYEQYF
TRBV7-8	.	13	TRBD1	TRBJ2-7	TGTGCCGGGAGCACAGGGGACTCCTACGAGCAGTACTTC	CAGSTGDSYEQYF
TRBV10-3	.	15	TRBD2	TRBJ2-1	TGTGCCATCGGGGGGACTAGCGGAACCTACAATGAGCAGTTCTTC	CAIGGTSGTYNEQFF
TRBV27	.	15	.	TRBJ1-2	TGTGCCAGCAGTTTTCGGGGAGGAGCCGTCTATGGCTACACCTTC	CASSFRGGAVYGYTF
TRBV7-2	.	13	.	TRBJ1-2	TGTGCCAGCAGCTTAGGACCGAACTATGGCTACACCTTC	CASSLGPNYGYTF
TRBV28	.	13	.	TRBJ1-1	TGTGCCAGCGACTACCTAAGGGAGGACGGAGCTTTCTTT	CASDYLREDGAFF
TRBV11-2	once	15	.	TRBJ1-2	TGTGCCAGCAGCTTAGGCTGGTCGGGCTGGGATGGCTACACCTTC	CASSLGWSGWDGYTF
TRBV28	.	14	.	TRBJ2-5	TGTGCCAGCAGTCCGTGGACGGACCAAGAGACCCAGTACTTC	CASSPWTDQETQYF
TRBV18	.	13	.	TRBJ1-3	TGTGCCAACAGGGAGAGCTCTGGAAACACCATATATTTT	CANRESSGNTIYF
TRBV9	.	16	TRBD2	TRBJ2-3	TGTGCCAGCAGCGTAGTTCTAGCGGGAGCGGCAGATACGCAGTATTTT	CASSVVLAGAADTQYF
TRBV15	.	14	TRBD1	TRBJ1-1	TGTGCCACCAGCACCTGGGACAGGGCCACTGAAGCTTTCTTT	CATSTWDRATEAFF
TRBV4-3	.	15	.	TRBJ1-4	TGCGCCAGCAGCCGCGGCGCAGCTTCTAATGAAAAACTGTTTTTT	CASSRGAASNEKLFF
TRBV28	.	15	.	TRBJ2-5	TGTGCCAGCAGTTCCCCCGGGACCCTGGTAGGGACCCAGTACTTC	CASSSPGTLVGTQYF
TRBV11-2	.	15	.	TRBJ2-2	.	CASSPTGFGAGELFF
TRBV7-6	.	16	TRBD2	TRBJ2-3	TGTGCCAGCAGCTCACTAGCGGGAGGGCCTTCAGATACGCAGTATTTT	CASSSLAGGPSDTQYF
TRBV7-2	.	15	TRBD2	TRBJ2-1	TGTGCCAGCAGCTTAGCGGCTAGCGGTTACAATGAGCAGTTCTTC	CASSLAASGYNEQFF
TRBV29-1	once	12	.	TRBJ2-1	TGCAGCACGGACAGACTTTACAATGAGCAGTTCTTC	CSTDRLYNEQFF
TRBV2	.	14	.	TRBJ1-3	TGTGCCAGCAAAGGCGGAAGCTCTGGAAACACCATATATTTT	CASKGGSSGNTIYF
TRBV19	.	13	.	TRBJ1-5	TGTGCCAGTAGTATAGGGGACAATCAGCCCCAGCATTTT	CASSIGDNQPQHF
TRBV7-9	.	14	.	TRBJ2-1	TGTGCCAGCAGCTCGCAAAGATCTTACAATGAGCAGTTCTTC	CASSSQRSYNEQFF